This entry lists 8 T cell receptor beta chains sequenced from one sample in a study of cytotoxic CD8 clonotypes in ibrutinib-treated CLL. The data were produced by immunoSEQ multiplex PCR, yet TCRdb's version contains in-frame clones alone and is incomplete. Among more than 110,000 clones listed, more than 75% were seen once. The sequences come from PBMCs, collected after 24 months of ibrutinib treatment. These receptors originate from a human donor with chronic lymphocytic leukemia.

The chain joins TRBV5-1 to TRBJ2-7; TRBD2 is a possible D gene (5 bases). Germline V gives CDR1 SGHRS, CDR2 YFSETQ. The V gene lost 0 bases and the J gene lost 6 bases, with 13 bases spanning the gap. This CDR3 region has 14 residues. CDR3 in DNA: TGCGCCAGCAGCTTGGCTGATTCCGCGGGCGAGCAGTACTTC. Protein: CASSLADSAGEQYF.

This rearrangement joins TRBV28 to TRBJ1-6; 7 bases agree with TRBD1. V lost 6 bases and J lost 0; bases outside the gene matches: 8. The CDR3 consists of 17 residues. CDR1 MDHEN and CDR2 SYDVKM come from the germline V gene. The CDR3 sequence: CASSPLDRSSYNSPLHF. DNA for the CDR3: TGTGCCAGCAGCCCCCTGGACAGGAGCTCCTATAATTCACCCCTCCACTTT.

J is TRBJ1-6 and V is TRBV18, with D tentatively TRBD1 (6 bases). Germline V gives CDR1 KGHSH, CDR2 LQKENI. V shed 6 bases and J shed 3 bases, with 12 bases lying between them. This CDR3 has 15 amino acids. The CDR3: CASSPGAGYNSPLHF. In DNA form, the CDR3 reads TGTGCCAGCTCCCCAGGGGCTGGCTATAATTCACCCCTCCACTTT.

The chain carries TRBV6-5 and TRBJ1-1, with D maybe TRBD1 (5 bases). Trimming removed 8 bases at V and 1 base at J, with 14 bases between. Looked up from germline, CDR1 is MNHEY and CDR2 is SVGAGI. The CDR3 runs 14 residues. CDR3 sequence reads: CASWRGGENTEAFF. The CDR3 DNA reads TGTGCCAGCTGGCGGGGCGGAGAGAACACTGAAGCTTTCTTT.

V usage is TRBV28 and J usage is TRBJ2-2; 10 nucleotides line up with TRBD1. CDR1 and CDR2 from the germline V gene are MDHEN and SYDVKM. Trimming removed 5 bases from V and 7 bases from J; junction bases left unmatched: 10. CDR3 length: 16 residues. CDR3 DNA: TGTGCCAGCAGTCCCCCGAGGACAGGGGGTAGCGGGGAGCTGTTTTTT. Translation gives CASSPPRTGGSGELFF.

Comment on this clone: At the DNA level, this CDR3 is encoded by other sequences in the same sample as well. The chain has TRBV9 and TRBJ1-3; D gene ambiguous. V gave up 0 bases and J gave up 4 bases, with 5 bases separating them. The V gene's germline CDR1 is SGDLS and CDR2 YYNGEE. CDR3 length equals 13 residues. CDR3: CASSVGQGNTIYF. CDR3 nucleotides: TGTGCCAGCAGCGTAGGGCAGGGAAACACCATATATTTT.

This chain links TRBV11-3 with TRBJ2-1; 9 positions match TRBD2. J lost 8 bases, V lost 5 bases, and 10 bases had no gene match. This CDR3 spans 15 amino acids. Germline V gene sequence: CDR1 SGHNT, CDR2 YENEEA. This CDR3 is CASSAGLAPNDEQFF. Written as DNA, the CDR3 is TGTGCCAGCAGCGCCGGACTAGCGCCTAACGATGAGCAGTTCTTC. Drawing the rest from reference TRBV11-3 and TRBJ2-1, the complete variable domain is EAGVVQSPRYKIIEKKQPVAFWCNPISGHNTLYWYLQNLGQGPELLIRYENEEAVDDSQLPKDRFSAERLKGVDSTLKIQPAELGDSAVYLCASSAGLAPNDEQFFGPGTRLTVL.

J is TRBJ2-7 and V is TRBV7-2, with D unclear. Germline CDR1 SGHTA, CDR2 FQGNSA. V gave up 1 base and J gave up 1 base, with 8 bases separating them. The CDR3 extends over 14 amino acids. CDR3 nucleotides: TGTGCCAGCAGCTTAGAAGGCAGGTCCTACGAGCAGTACTTC. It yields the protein CASSLEGRSYEQYF.